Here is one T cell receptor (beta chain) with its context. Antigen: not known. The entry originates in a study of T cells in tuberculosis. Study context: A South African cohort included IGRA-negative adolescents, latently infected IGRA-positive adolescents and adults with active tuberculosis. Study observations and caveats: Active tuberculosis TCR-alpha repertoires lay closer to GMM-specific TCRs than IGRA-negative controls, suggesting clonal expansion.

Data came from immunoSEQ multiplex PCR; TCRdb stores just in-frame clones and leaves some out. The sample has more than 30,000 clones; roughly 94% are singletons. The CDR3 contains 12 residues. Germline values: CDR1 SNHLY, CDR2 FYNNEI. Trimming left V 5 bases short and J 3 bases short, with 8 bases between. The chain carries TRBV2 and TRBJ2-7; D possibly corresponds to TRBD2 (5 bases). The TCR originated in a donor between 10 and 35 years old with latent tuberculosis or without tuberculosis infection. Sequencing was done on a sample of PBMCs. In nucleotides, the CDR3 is TGTGCCAGCAGTTACGACTACTACGAGCAGTACTTC. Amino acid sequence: CASSYDYYEQYF.